The 9 T cell receptor beta chains reported below all come from one sample, sequenced in a study of blood T cells in healthy people across ages. A second PCR of 7 to 11 cycles used a sample-barcoded 5' primer and a J-beta primer mix. From the 5' RACE reads, TCRdb called clonotypes with MiXCR, one entry per CDR3 protein. The top ten clones hold about 10% of a sample with 750,000 to 1,000,000 distinct CDR3 sequences, just under 30% of them seen once. A further study also used this sample, focusing on T cells of mothers and their children.

The source material was blood. The receptors here all came from a woman between 35 and 50 years old in good health.

This clonotype appeared a few times. One end of the junction does not line up with germline, which may come from a read error. The chain links TRBV9 to TRBJ2-1; 7 nucleotides agree with TRBD1. This CDR3 is built from 15 residues. Germline V gene lookup returns CDR1 SGDLS and CDR2 YYNGEE. DNA for the CDR3: TGTGCCAACAGCCTACTTCAGGGGGTGGGGGATGAGCAGTTCTTC. Translation gives CANSLLQGVGDEQFF.

This clonotype was recorded a few times. The chain joins TRBV28 to TRBJ1-2; D not resolved. Germline lookup yields CDR1 MDHEN and CDR2 SYDVKM. The CDR3 extends over 14 amino acids. The V end lost 5 bases, the J end lost 5 bases, and 15 bases lay between the germline ends. The CDR3 loop is CASSPPRAGYGYTF. The CDR3 nucleotides read TGTGCCAGCAGTCCCCCCCGAGCTGGTTATGGCTACACCTTC.

Ten or more counts support this clonotype. The chain is built from TRBV20-1 and TRBJ2-1; D ambiguous. CDR1 DFQATT and CDR2 SNEGSKA come from the germline V gene (reference sequence). CDR3 length: 15 amino acids. V gave up 6 bases and J gave up 1 base, with 16 bases separating them. In DNA, the CDR3 is TGCAGTGCCTCCTCGCCCTCGAGATCCTACAATGAGCAGTTCTTC. Translation gives CSASSPSRSYNEQFF.

The genes are TRBV6-7 and TRBJ2-7, with D possibly called TRBD1 or TRBD2 (5 bases each). TRBV6-7 is an open reading frame whose function is uncertain. The V gene lost 2 bases and the J gene lost 7 bases, with 42 bases spanning the gap. The CDR3 spans 23 residues. The CDR3: CASSYMTLKPGPSKSREYNEQYF. The CDR3 nucleotides are TGTGCCAGCAGTTACATGACCCTCAAACCGGGACCCAGTAAAAGTAGAGAGTACAATGAGCAGTACTTC.

The sample holds a few counts of this clonotype. A much more abundant neighbour one base away suggests this may be a read error. J is TRBJ2-4 and V is TRBV6-1; D might be TRBD2 (6 bases). V was trimmed by 6 bases and J by 13 bases, leaving 19 bases between them. The CDR3 runs 13 residues. Per germline, CDR1 MNHNS and CDR2 SASEGT. The chain's CDR3 is CASRELSEGRQYF. The CDR3 nucleotides are TGTGCCAGCAGGGAACTTTCTGAGGGGAGGCAGTACTTC.

The chain couples TRBV18 to TRBJ1-1; no definite D call. The CDR3 extends over 15 amino acids. V lost 3 bases to trimming and J lost 3 bases, with 14 bases between them. Germline values: CDR1 KGHSH, CDR2 LQKENI. The CDR3 DNA sequence: TGTGCCAGCTCACCGGGAATGATGCCCGACACTGAAGCTTTCTTT. The encoded protein is CASSPGMMPDTEAFF.

The chain couples TRBV6-1 to TRBJ1-5; D remains unclear. CDR1 MNHNS and CDR2 SASEGT come from the germline V gene. Trimming left V 7 bases short and J 4 bases short, with 11 bases between. The CDR3 length is 13 residues. Here the CDR3 reads CASTKQWNQPQHF. The CDR3, as DNA: TGTGCCAGCACGAAACAGTGGAATCAGCCCCAGCATTTT.

V gene TRBV6-6 combines with J gene TRBJ2-1; 9 positions agree with TRBD1. V dropped 0 bases and J dropped 10; count of bases not matched to a gene: 13. The CDR3 has 17 amino acids. Germline CDR1 is MNHNY and CDR2 is SVGAGI (reference sequence). CDR3 bases: TGTGCCAGCAGTTACTCAACGCCGGGACAGGGAGACTACGAGCAGTTCTTC. It yields the protein CASSYSTPGQGDYEQFF.

The chain recombines TRBV9 with TRBJ2-2; TRBD2 matches at 7 bases. The CDR3 is 14 amino acids. Germline V gene sequence: CDR1 SGDLS, CDR2 YYNGEE. V gave up 0 bases and J gave up 9 bases; unmatched junction bases: 5. CDR3 protein: CASSVAGGTWELFF. The CDR3 DNA reads TGTGCCAGCAGCGTAGCGGGGGGTACGTGGGAGCTGTTTTTT.